The 23 T cell receptor beta chains below all came from one sample that was sequenced in a study of molecular identifiers for immune sequencing clone quantification (dated by TCRdb to 2016 to 2019). Libraries were constructed by PCR. TCRdb names Illumina HiSeq 4000 as the instrument used. The public sequencing data were trimmed at Q25 with fastp and processed into clonotypes with MiXCR by TCRdb, which kept only in-frame beta chains. For every CDR3 protein sequence, its rows merge into one entry that carries the most common genes and DNA. The sample data list about 510,000 distinct CDR3 sequences, and around a fifth of these were observed just once. Under 0.85% of the sample lies in the top ten. Sequenced material: naive CD8+ T cells from blood, with Jurkat cell RNA spiked in. Sample cell subset or site, as interpreted from the label and publication: FACS-sorted CD8+CD4-CCR7+CD45RA+ naive T cells. These receptors originate from a human donor in good health. Some libraries in this study had Jurkat cell RNA spiked in.

This clonotype has a handful of counts. The chain carries TRBV7-8 and TRBJ1-5, with a possible D match to TRBD1 (5 bases). V was clipped by 4 bases and J by 7 bases, with 14 bases between them. The CDR3 has 14 residues. Germline assignment: CDR1 SGHVS and CDR2 FQNEAQ. The CDR3 sequence: CASSSPGKHQPQHF. In DNA form, the CDR3 reads TGTGCCAGCAGCTCACCAGGGAAACACCAGCCCCAGCATTTT.

This clonotype was counted ten times or more. The chain carries TRBV28 and TRBJ2-7; D is perhaps TRBD1 or TRBD2 (5 bases each). The germline gives CDR1 MDHEN, CDR2 SYDVKM. CDR3 length equals 16 residues. Trimming cost V 3 bases and J 2 bases, with 17 bases left between them. The CDR3 DNA sequence: TGTGCCAGCAGTTTTCCGGGACGGGAAGGGACCTACGAGCAGTACTTC. Its translation is CASSFPGREGTYEQYF. The full variable domain, in which reference TRBV28 and TRBJ2-7 provide the parts outside the CDR3, is DVKVTQSSRYLVKRTGEKVFLECVQDMDHENMFWYRQDPGLGLRLIYFSYDVKMKEKGDIPEGYSVSREKKERFSLILESASTNQTSMYLCASSFPGREGTYEQYFGPGTRLTVT.

The table lists this clonotype with many counts. The V call is TRBV5-5, the J call TRBJ2-7; no clear D. Germline values: CDR1 SGHKS, CDR2 YYEKEE (reference sequence). The germline V and J ends were trimmed by 4 bases and 4 bases, with 18 bases remaining between them. The CDR3 is 15 residues long. CDR3 protein: CASSRSVGSIYEQYF. For the CDR3, the DNA is TGTGCCAGCAGCCGGTCCGTAGGAAGTATATACGAGCAGTACTTC.

The table lists this clonotype with a few counts. The chain uses TRBV27 and TRBJ2-1, with 9 nucleotides matching TRBD2. The CDR3 is made up of 14 amino acids. Per the germline V gene, CDR1 is MNHEY and CDR2 is SMNVEV (reference sequence). V was clipped by 7 bases and J by 2 bases; unmatched bases: 3. CDR3 residues: CASTGLATYNEQFF. As DNA, the CDR3 is TGTGCCAGCACCGGACTAGCGACCTACAATGAGCAGTTCTTC.

In its sample, this clonotype was seen many times. V usage is TRBV5-5 and J usage is TRBJ1-2; D gene unclear. CDR1 SGHKS and CDR2 YYEKEE come from the germline V gene (reference sequence). The CDR3 runs to 17 residues. V lost 4 bases to trimming and J lost 0 bases, with 19 bases between them. CDR3 in amino acids: CASSPSGSRVPNYGYTF. CDR3 DNA: TGTGCCAGCAGCCCTTCGGGGAGCCGGGTACCTAACTATGGCTACACCTTC. Based on the CDR3 plus reference TRBV5-5 and TRBJ1-2, the full variable domain is DAGVTQSPTHLIKTRGQQVTLRCSPISGHKSVSWYQQVLGQGPQFIFQYYEKEERGRGNFPDRFSARQFPNYSSELNVNALLLGDSALYLCASSPSGSRVPNYGYTFGSGTRLTVV.

The chain couples TRBV19 to TRBJ2-2; D gene unclear. Germline CDR1 LNHDA, CDR2 SQIVND (reference sequence). V shed 5 bases and J shed 1 base, with 8 bases lying between them. This CDR3 is 14 amino acids long. CDR3 amino acids: CASSGFGNTGELFF. In nucleotides, the CDR3 is TGTGCCAGTAGTGGGTTCGGGAACACCGGGGAGCTGTTTTTT.

The V and J genes are TRBV9 and TRBJ1-1; a possible D gene is TRBD1 (6 bases). V gave up 4 bases and J gave up 1 base, with 14 bases separating them. The CDR3 totals 15 residues. Per the germline V gene, CDR1 is SGDLS and CDR2 is YYNGEE. The CDR3 nucleotides read TGTGCCAGCAGCACGTCAGGGACAACGAACACTGAAGCTTTCTTT. Translating gives CASSTSGTTNTEAFF.

V usage is TRBV3-1 and J usage is TRBJ2-1; tentatively, D is TRBD1 or TRBD2 (5 bases each). The CDR3 runs 16 residues. Deletions cut 0 bases from V and 8 bases from J, with 17 bases between. The germline V gene has CDR1 LGHDT and CDR2 YNNKEL (reference sequence). In DNA, the CDR3 is TGTGCCAGCAGCCAAGATAGAGGGGCTAGTGGCTATGAGCAGTTCTTC. Its translation: CASSQDRGASGYEQFF.

V is TRBV3-1 and J is TRBJ1-2; maybe TRBD1 (6 bases). The V end lost 4 bases, the J end lost 4 bases, and 19 bases lay between the germline ends. In germline, CDR1 is LGHDT, CDR2 YNNKEL (reference sequence). CDR3 size: 16 residues. CDR3 in amino acids: CASSRTGTTPIYGYTF. In nucleotides, the CDR3 is TGTGCCAGCAGCCGGACGGGGACAACTCCGATCTATGGCTACACCTTC.

This clonotype was counted many times. This CDR3 reads CASSLEGRAWDIQYF. DNA for the CDR3: TGTGCCAGCAGCTTAGAGGGCAGGGCGTGGGACATTCAGTACTTC. This chain links TRBV7-2 with TRBJ2-4, with D perhaps matching TRBD1 (5 bases). Looked up from germline, CDR1 is SGHTA and CDR2 is FQGNSA. Trimming took off 1 base at V and 8 bases at J, with 15 bases between the two ends. CDR3 length equals 15 residues.

This clonotype showed up just a few times. This may arise from a read error, as a much more abundant clone is one base away. The CDR3 sequence is CASSFGLADLNEQLF. CDR3 DNA: TGTGCCAGCAGCTTCGGACTAGCCGACCTTAATGAGCAGCTCTTC. The rearrangement links TRBV7-2 to TRBJ2-1; TRBD2 matches at 8 bases. Germline CDR1 SGHTA, CDR2 FQGNSA. The CDR3 totals 15 residues.

This clonotype was detected many times. The genes are TRBV12-3 or TRBV12-4 and TRBJ2-2; TRBD2 might be the D (5 bases). The V and J ends lost 3 bases and 3 bases respectively, with 8 bases between them. The CDR3 runs 14 residues. The CDR3 DNA follows: TGTGCCAGCAGTTTTTCAGCGGACACCGGGGAGCTGTTTTTT. This translates into CASSFSADTGELFF.

This clonotype was picked up many times. This chain uses TRBV29-1 with TRBJ2-3, with D unclear. Trimming cost V 3 bases and J 4 bases, with 8 bases left between them. Germline CDR1 and CDR2: SQVTM and ANQGSEA. The CDR3 has 12 residues. The CDR3 DNA sequence: TGCAGCGTTGATGACCTTTCAGATACGCAGTATTTT. Translating it yields CSVDDLSDTQYF.

J is TRBJ2-7 and V is TRBV13; 8 bases align to TRBD1. The CDR3 runs 16 residues. The V and J ends lost 5 bases and 2 bases, in that order; junction bases with no gene match: 11. Germline CDR1 PRHDT, CDR2 FYEKMQ (reference sequence). The CDR3 here is CASSTTTGTGPYEQYF. The DNA of the CDR3 is TGTGCCAGCAGCACAACAACCGGGACAGGTCCCTACGAGCAGTACTTC.

This clonotype occurred a few times. The rearrangement joins TRBV28 to TRBJ2-7, with TRBD1 matching over 10 bases. The CDR3 extends over 16 amino acids. Germline V gene lookup returns CDR1 MDHEN and CDR2 SYDVKM. The junction had 15 bases not matched to a gene; V was cut back by 5 bases and J by 8 bases. CDR3 in DNA: TGTGCCAGCAGTAACCCACTGGGACAGGGGAATGAGCAGCAGTACTTC. Translation: CASSNPLGQGNEQQYF.

Comments on this clonotype: This may arise from a read error, as a much more abundant clone is one base away. The chain links TRBV7-9 to TRBJ1-5; 9 nucleotides match TRBD1. Germline V CDR1 and CDR2: SEHNR, FQNEAQ (reference sequence). With 5 bases clipped from V and 0 bases from J, the junction kept 17 bases outside the gene matches. The CDR3 has 20 amino acids. CDR3 sequence (DNA): TGTGCCAGCAGCCTCAATCCGGGACAGGGCCCTTTTTATAGCAATCAGCCCCAGCATTTT. It codes for CASSLNPGQGPFYSNQPQHF.

At least ten counts were recorded for this clonotype. An end of the junction differs from the germline gene, which may be a read error. V usage is TRBV12-3 or TRBV12-4 and J usage is TRBJ2-1; TRBD2 is a possible D gene (5 bases). The CDR3 covers 11 residues. The CDR3 region has the DNA TGTGCCAGCCGGCGGGCCCCTGCCGTGGTCTTC. Protein sequence: CASRRAPAVVF.

This clonotype was detected many times. The chain carries TRBV4-3 and TRBJ2-2; 7 bases fit TRBD1. V dropped 4 bases and J dropped 4; count of bases not matched to a gene: 9. Germline V CDR1 and CDR2: LGHNA, YSLEER. The CDR3 is 16 amino acids. The CDR3 DNA reads as TGCGCCAGCAGCCCGCCCCTACAGGGGAGCACCGGGGAGCTGTTTTTT. Its translation is CASSPPLQGSTGELFF.

Ten or more counts support this clonotype. The CDR3 bases are TGTGCCAGCAGCCCGATACTGACAGGTTACACAGATACGCAGTATTTT. This codes for CASSPILTGYTDTQYF. The V and J genes are TRBV12-3 or TRBV12-4 and TRBJ2-3; D might be TRBD1 (6 bases). V lost 6 bases, J lost 2 bases, and 18 bases lay in between. The CDR3 loop spans 16 amino acids.

At least ten counts were recorded for this clonotype. V gene TRBV23-1 combines with J gene TRBJ1-3, with D uncertain. TRBV23-1 is an open reading frame, and its role is uncertain. The CDR3 consists of 15 residues. Deletions cut 6 bases from V and 0 bases from J, with 12 bases between. The CDR3: CASSRAGVSGNTIYF. The CDR3 DNA follows: TGCGCCAGCAGCCGTGCCGGGGTCTCTGGAAACACCATATATTTT.

Notes on this clonotype: The CDR3 does not end in the conserved phenylalanine or tryptophan, so this is likely a read error. J is TRBJ2-7 and V is TRBV7-2; D not resolved. V dropped 0 bases and J dropped 2 bases, with 8 bases sitting between them. Germline CDR1 and CDR2: SGHTA and FQGNSA. There are 14 residues in the CDR3. The CDR3: CASSLAGATYEQYS. The CDR3 DNA follows: TGTGCCAGCAGCTTAGCGGGTGCCACCTACGAGCAGTACTCC.

At least ten counts were recorded for this clonotype. V and J are TRBV7-2 and TRBJ1-1; D uncertain. Germline V CDR1 and CDR2: SGHTA, FQGNSA. The V end lost 1 base, the J end lost 5 bases, and 11 bases lay between the germline ends. The CDR3 is made up of 14 amino acids. The DNA of the CDR3 is TGTGCCAGCAGCTTAGAAGGGAGCGGGACTGAAGCTTTCTTT. Protein sequence: CASSLEGSGTEAFF.

This clonotype appeared many times. J is TRBJ1-5 and V is TRBV12-3 or TRBV12-4; TRBD1 agrees at 9 bases. The ends lost 5 bases at V and 6 bases at J; junction bases unmatched: 5. CDR3 size: 14 residues. CDR3 protein: CASSPGTGFQPQHF. In nucleotides, the CDR3 is TGTGCCAGCAGTCCGGGGACAGGGTTTCAGCCCCAGCATTTT.